Below are 5 T cell receptor beta chains sequenced from a single sample in a study of T-cell reconstitution after alpha-beta-depleted transplantation in children. The TCRbeta library incorporated unique molecular identifiers. Each CDR3 protein is one row after TCRdb ran MiXCR on the PCR reads. The sample consists of 670,000 or so distinct CDR3 sequences, 13% of them appearing once. This specimen consisted of PBMCs, obtained before TCRalphabeta/CD19-depleted stem cell transplant. These receptors were taken from a girl aged 2-15 years with congenital amegakaryocytic thrombocytopenia, due to receive a stem cell transplant.

This clonotype was seen repeatedly, ten times or more. The chain recombines TRBV27 with TRBJ2-1, with 7 bases fitting TRBD2. CDR1 and CDR2 (germline): MNHEY, SMNVEV (reference sequence). The junction had 4 bases not matched to a gene; V was cut back by 5 bases and J by 6 bases. The CDR3 extends over 13 amino acids. DNA for the CDR3: TGTGCCAGCAGTACCCTAGCGGTCAATGAGCAGTTCTTC. Translating it yields CASSTLAVNEQFF.

V is TRBV7-9 and J is TRBJ1-1; D is undetermined. CDR1 is SEHNR, CDR2 FQNEAQ, per germline (reference sequence). V lost 4 bases and J 6 bases, leaving 18 bases between the germline ends. The CDR3 consists of 15 residues. The CDR3 spells CASSSAPTVGAEAFF. Here the CDR3 DNA reads TGTGCCAGCAGCTCCGCCCCTACCGTGGGCGCTGAAGCTTTCTTT.

The chain combines TRBV5-1 with TRBJ2-2; no clear D gene. In germline, CDR1 is SGHRS, CDR2 YFSETQ. CDR3 length: 15 amino acids. Trimming removed 1 base from V and 0 bases from J, with 7 bases in between. The CDR3 DNA reads TGCGCCAGCAGCTTGTTCGACTCGAACACCGGGGAGCTGTTTTTT. Residues: CASSLFDSNTGELFF.

The table lists this clonotype with many counts. V usage is TRBV20-1 and J usage is TRBJ1-2; no clear D. V shed 3 bases and J shed 4 bases, with 3 bases lying between them. CDR1 is DFQATT, CDR2 SNEGSKA, per germline (reference sequence). This CDR3 has 10 residues. Here the CDR3 reads CSASSYGYTF. CDR3 DNA: TGCAGTGCTAGCAGCTATGGCTACACCTTC.

This clonotype has at least ten counts. This chain joins TRBV7-9 and TRBJ1-2, with 12 bases lining up with TRBD1. Germline assignment: CDR1 SEHNR and CDR2 FQNEAQ (reference sequence). The CDR3 covers 14 residues. V shed 8 bases and J 3 bases; nucleotides not matched to a gene: 4. The CDR3 nucleotides are TGTGCCAGCGAACGGGACAGGGGGCACTATGGCTACACCTTC. As protein: CASERDRGHYGYTF.